Listed below are T cell receptor beta chains from one sample, sequenced in a study of control samples from healthy donors and cancer patients. Clones were read by immunoSEQ multiplex PCR, and TCRdb kept only the in-frame ones, dropping some. This sample has 50,000 to 65,000 clones, with about nine tenths found just once. The sequenced material came from PBMCs. The receptors originated from a woman in her fifties or sixties with colorectal cancer. The CDR3 runs from the conserved cysteine through the conserved F or W. The D gene is left open where the match is weak. Not every row has a clone size; where given, it reads once, few, many or a size class.

J: TRBJ2-1; length: 15; V: TRBV19; D: NA; size: NA; DNA: TGTGCCAGTAGTTTCAGGGGCACCCCCTACAATGAGCAGTTCTTC; CDR3: CASSFRGTPYNEQFF
J: TRBJ2-7; length: 13; V: TRBV6-2/TRBV6-3; D: NA; size: NA; DNA: TGTGCCAGCAGTTACTCAGGGAACTACGAGCAGTACTTC; CDR3: CASSYSGNYEQYF
J: TRBJ1-4; length: 17; V: TRBV3-1/TRBV3-2; D: TRBD1; size: NA; DNA: TGTGCCAGCAGCCAAGAAGTCCCAGGACAGGGCACCGAAAAACTGTTTTTT; CDR3: CASSQEVPGQGTEKLFF
J: TRBJ1-4; length: 16; V: TRBV6-5; D: NA; size: NA; DNA: TGTGCCAGCAGTTACGGAGCCCCCGCAACTAATGAAAAACTGTTTTTT; CDR3: CASSYGAPATNEKLFF
J: TRBJ2-7; length: 15; V: TRBV19; D: NA; size: NA; DNA: TGTGCCAGTAGTCGGACATTGCGCGGTTCCTACGAGCAGTACTTC; CDR3: CASSRTLRGSYEQYF
J: TRBJ2-1; length: 16; V: TRBV19; D: TRBD2; size: NA; DNA: TGTGCCAGTAGTATAGGCGGCGGGAGTTATTACAATGAGCAGTTCTTC; CDR3: CASSIGGGSYYNEQFF
J: TRBJ1-2; length: 12; V: TRBV5-4; D: NA; size: few; DNA: TGTGCCAGCAGAAAGGGGACTTATGGCTACACCTTC; CDR3: CASRKGTYGYTF
J: TRBJ2-5; length: 14; V: TRBV5-1; D: TRBD1; size: NA; DNA: TGCGCCAGCAGCTGGACAGGGTCGCAAGAGACCCAGTACTTC; CDR3: CASSWTGSQETQYF
J: TRBJ2-5; length: 13; V: TRBV5-1; D: NA; size: NA; DNA: TGCGCCAGCAGCGTGGACGAACAAGAGACCCAGTACTTC; CDR3: CASSVDEQETQYF
J: TRBJ1-2; length: 13; V: TRBV12-3/TRBV12-4; D: NA; size: NA; DNA: TGTGCCAGCACCGGGGACACAATCTATGGCTACACCTTC; CDR3: CASTGDTIYGYTF
J: TRBJ2-3; length: 15; V: TRBV30; D: NA; size: NA; DNA: TGTGCCTGGAGTTCCCAGCGGACTAACACAGATACGCAGTATTTT; CDR3: CAWSSQRTNTDTQYF
J: TRBJ2-3; length: 13; V: TRBV7-2; D: NA; size: NA; DNA: TGTGCCAGCAGCTTACGTCAGGGGTATACGCAGTATTTT; CDR3: CASSLRQGYTQYF
J: TRBJ1-2; length: 14; V: TRBV2; D: NA; size: NA; DNA: TGTGCCAGCAGATTTGGTCAGTCAAATTATGGCTACACCTTC; CDR3: CASRFGQSNYGYTF
J: TRBJ1-3; length: 16; V: TRBV9; D: NA; size: NA; DNA: TGTGCCAGCAGCGTAGGCCCGCTAGGCTCTGGAAACACCATATATTTT; CDR3: CASSVGPLGSGNTIYF
J: TRBJ1-2; length: 14; V: TRBV7-2; D: NA; size: NA; DNA: TGTGCCAGCAGCCTGCTCCTCCAGGGTCATGGCTACACCTTC; CDR3: CASSLLLQGHGYTF
J: TRBJ1-1; length: 16; V: TRBV19; D: NA; size: NA; DNA: TGTGCCAGTAGTATGTGGAACAGGATCTCGAACACTGAAGCTTTCTTT; CDR3: CASSMWNRISNTEAFF
J: TRBJ1-1; length: 11; V: TRBV4-1; D: NA; size: NA; DNA: TGCGCCAGCAGCCAAGACAGGGAAGCTTTCTTT; CDR3: CASSQDREAFF
J: TRBJ1-4; length: 15; V: TRBV6-5; D: TRBD1; size: NA; DNA: TGTGCCAGCAGTACGGACAGGGCAAGTCGTGAAAAACTGTTTTTT; CDR3: CASSTDRASREKLFF
J: TRBJ2-2; length: 14; V: TRBV27; D: NA; size: NA; DNA: TGTGCCAGCAGTTTCTCGCGGGACACCGGGGAGCTGTTTTTT; CDR3: CASSFSRDTGELFF
J: TRBJ2-5; length: 13; V: TRBV10-3; D: TRBD2; size: NA; DNA: TGTGCCATCAGTGAGACTAGCGGGGAGACCCAGTACTTC; CDR3: CAISETSGETQYF
J: TRBJ1-2; length: 14; V: TRBV5-4; D: NA; size: NA; DNA: TGTGCCAGCAGCTTGGCCCCGACAGAGTATGGCTACACCTTC; CDR3: CASSLAPTEYGYTF
J: TRBJ1-4; length: 15; V: TRBV5-1; D: NA; size: NA; DNA: TGCGCCAGCAGCCCAGGATCAGCAACTAATGAAAAACTGTTTTTT; CDR3: CASSPGSATNEKLFF
J: TRBJ2-7; length: 15; V: TRBV7-2; D: TRBD1; size: once; DNA: TGTGCCAGCAGCCTCCCGGGACAGGGAACCTACGAGCAGTACTTC; CDR3: CASSLPGQGTYEQYF
J: TRBJ2-7; length: 12; V: TRBV7-2; D: NA; size: once; DNA: TGTGCCAGCAGCTCAAGTTCCTACGAGCAGTACTTC; CDR3: CASSSSSYEQYF
J: TRBJ1-5; length: 17; V: TRBV19; D: TRBD1; size: NA; DNA: TGTGCCAGTAGTCTTCACGCAGGGGGCAGTGGCAATCAGCCCCAGCATTTT; CDR3: CASSLHAGGSGNQPQHF
J: TRBJ1-1; length: 13; V: TRBV7-9; D: NA; size: NA; DNA: TGTGCCAGCAGCTTAGAGGGCAACACTGAAGCTTTCTTT; CDR3: CASSLEGNTEAFF
J: TRBJ2-3; length: 18; V: TRBV6-1; D: TRBD2; size: NA; DNA: TGTGCCAGCAGTGCGGGGCTAGCGGGGGCTTACTTCACAGATACGCAGTATTTT; CDR3: CASSAGLAGAYFTDTQYF
J: TRBJ2-3; length: 16; V: TRBV9; D: NA; size: NA; DNA: TGTGCCAGCAGCCCAACGCCGGACAGTAGCACAGATACGCAGTATTTT; CDR3: CASSPTPDSSTDTQYF
J: TRBJ2-1; length: 18; V: TRBV4-1; D: TRBD2; size: NA; DNA: TGCGCCAGCAGCCAAGAAGGGGTAGCGGGAGTGGGCTTGAATGAGCAGTTCTTC; CDR3: CASSQEGVAGVGLNEQFF
J: TRBJ2-5; length: 12; V: TRBV11-3; D: NA; size: once; DNA: TGTGCCAGCAGCCGCCGGGGAGAGACCCAGTACTTC; CDR3: CASSRRGETQYF
J: TRBJ2-7; length: 13; V: TRBV2; D: TRBD1; size: NA; DNA: TGTGCCAGCACAGTCACAGGGGGCGGCGAGCAGTACTTC; CDR3: CASTVTGGGEQYF